The 32 T cell receptor beta chains reported below all come from one sample, sequenced in a study of cytomegalovirus exposure and HLA in healthy donors. The PCR was carried out with 60 Vbeta primers and 13 Jbeta primers. Profiling relied on immunoSEQ multiplex PCR, and the TCRdb table lists in-frame clones only, not all of them. The sample contains 100,000 to 120,000 clones, around 78% of which appear only once. Input material: PBMCs. Every receptor here comes from a woman in her twenties or thirties in good health and CMV-seronegative.

V usage is TRBV7-9 and J usage is TRBJ2-7; possible D gene TRBD1, 6 bases. The V and J ends lost 5 bases and 2 bases respectively, with 16 bases between them. This CDR3 has 15 amino acids. In germline, CDR1 is SEHNR, CDR2 FQNEAQ (reference sequence). CDR3 DNA sequence: TGTGCCAGCAGCGACGCTTTGGGGGACACCTACGAGCAGTACTTC. Translating gives CASSDALGDTYEQYF.

The V gene is TRBV4-2, the J gene TRBJ2-2; 8 nucleotides agree with TRBD2. V shed 0 bases, J shed 7 bases, and the junction held 7 bases outside the gene matches. In germline, CDR1 is LGHNA, CDR2 YNFKEQ. This CDR3 contains 16 residues. For the CDR3, the DNA is TGTGCCAGCAGCCAAGATCTCCGGGGGGGCCTCGGGGAGCTGTTTTTT. This encodes CASSQDLRGGLGELFF.

This clone showed up just a few times. The chain has TRBV28 and TRBJ1-1, with D maybe TRBD1 (6 bases). Per germline, CDR1 MDHEN and CDR2 SYDVKM. The CDR3 runs to 14 residues. V shed 8 bases and J shed 4 bases, with 17 bases lying between them. CDR3 in DNA: TGTGCCAGCGGCAATTCAGGGGTGGCCACTGAAGCTTTCTTT. It encodes CASGNSGVATEAFF.

V gene TRBV5-1 combines with J gene TRBJ2-5, with D perhaps matching TRBD1 (6 bases). The length of the CDR3 is 16 residues. The V gene lost 0 bases and the J gene lost 3 bases, with 15 bases spanning the gap. Germline values: CDR1 SGHRS, CDR2 YFSETQ. The CDR3 loop is CASSLVSRPGEETQYF. The CDR3, as DNA: TGCGCCAGCAGCTTGGTTTCCAGGCCAGGGGAAGAGACCCAGTACTTC.

The chain links TRBV27 to TRBJ2-1; TRBD1 aligns across 7 bases. The germline V gene encodes CDR1 MNHEY and CDR2 SMNVEV (reference sequence). Germline trimming cut 5 bases from V and 4 bases from J; bases unmatched to any gene: 5. The CDR3 has 14 residues. This chain's CDR3 is CASSARTGYNEQFF. Written as DNA, the CDR3 is TGTGCCAGCAGTGCTAGGACAGGTTACAATGAGCAGTTCTTC.

The CDR3 nucleotides are TGTGCCACACGGGAGGGCGGCTACGAGCAGTACTTC. Translating it yields CATREGGYEQYF. This sequence joins TRBV27 and TRBJ2-7; 8 bases line up with TRBD2. There are 12 residues in the CDR3. Germline CDR1 reads MNHEY; CDR2 reads SMNVEV (reference sequence). V gave up 10 bases and J gave up 3 bases; unmatched junction bases: 5.

This clone was recorded once. CDR3 in amino acids: CAISDGTGGADTQYF. CDR3 in DNA: TGTGCCATCAGTGACGGGACAGGGGGCGCAGATACGCAGTATTTT. The chain joins TRBV10-3 to TRBJ2-3, with 12 bases that match TRBD1. CDR1 ENHRY and CDR2 SYGVKD come from the germline V gene. V lost 3 bases and J lost 4; bases outside the gene matches: 2. The CDR3 extends over 15 amino acids.

This clone has a handful of counts. CDR3 protein: CASSSQWGGSDEQFF. The CDR3 DNA follows: TGTGCCAGCAGCTCCCAGTGGGGGGGCAGCGATGAGCAGTTCTTC. The chain has TRBV7-2 and TRBJ2-1, with D perhaps matching TRBD2 (7 bases). V was shortened by 4 bases and J by 8 bases, with 18 bases between the two germline ends. Per germline, CDR1 SGHTA and CDR2 FQGNSA. The CDR3 sequence is 15 residues long.

The genes are TRBV7-2 and TRBJ2-7; 11 bases are a match to TRBD1. This CDR3 has 17 amino acids. From germline, CDR1 is SGHTA and CDR2 FQGNSA. Trimming removed 4 bases from V and 2 bases from J; junction bases left unmatched: 10. CDR3 sequence: CASSSRTGGYVAYEQYF. CDR3 in DNA: TGTGCCAGCAGCTCCCGGACAGGGGGCTACGTCGCCTACGAGCAGTACTTC.

The V and J genes are TRBV9 and TRBJ2-1; tentatively, D is TRBD2 (5 bases). This CDR3 has 15 amino acids. Germline lookup yields CDR1 SGDLS and CDR2 YYNGEE. V was pared by 0 bases and J by 8 bases, with 15 bases between. The CDR3 reads CASSVEARVSDEQFF. The CDR3 DNA sequence: TGTGCCAGCAGCGTAGAGGCGAGGGTCAGCGATGAGCAGTTCTTC.

The chain links TRBV27 to TRBJ1-6; D remains unclear. The CDR3 sequence is 13 residues long. Germline-derived CDR1 and CDR2 are MNHEY and SMNVEV (reference sequence). The V and J ends lost 2 bases and 8 bases respectively, with 7 bases between them. The CDR3 bases are TGTGCCAGCAGTTTACAACTCGATTCACCCCTCCACTTT. It specifies CASSLQLDSPLHF.

The sample holds a few counts of this clone. The gene calls are TRBV6-5 and TRBJ2-7; 8 bases are a match to TRBD1. The CDR3 runs 15 residues. CDR1 is MNHEY and CDR2 is SVGAGI in the germline V gene. Trimming removed 2 bases from V and 5 bases from J; junction bases left unmatched: 8. The CDR3 DNA follows: TGTGCCAGCAGTTACGTTCGGACAGGGCCCAACGAGCAGTACTTC. This translates into CASSYVRTGPNEQYF.

V and J are TRBV7-9 and TRBJ1-4, with D perhaps TRBD1 (5 bases). The V end was cut by 4 bases, the J end by 0 bases, with 18 bases between. Germline V gene data show CDR1 as SEHNR and CDR2 as FQNEAQ (reference sequence). There are 18 residues in the CDR3. CDR3 bases: TGTGCCAGCAGCTCAAGCGAAATTACAGGTGCAACTAATGAAAAACTGTTTTTT. It yields the protein CASSSSEITGATNEKLFF.

The V gene is TRBV28, the J gene TRBJ1-1, with D uncertain. CDR3 length: 11 amino acids. The V end lost 8 bases, the J end lost 7 bases, and 11 bases lay between the germline ends. Germline loops: CDR1 MDHEN, CDR2 SYDVKM. Here the CDR3 DNA reads TGTGCCAGCGGTTCCGTCAGTGAAGCTTTCTTT. This codes for CASGSVSEAFF.

V usage is TRBV7-6 and J usage is TRBJ1-1; TRBD1 aligns across 7 bases. The CDR3 sequence is 14 residues long. Germline-derived CDR1 and CDR2 are SGHVS and FNYEAQ. Trimming at V came to 3 bases and at J to 4 bases, leaving 5 bases not matched to a gene. The CDR3 loop is CASSLNQGGTEAFF. For the CDR3, the DNA is TGTGCCAGCAGCTTGAACCAGGGGGGCACTGAAGCTTTCTTT.

The chain couples TRBV11-3 to TRBJ1-1; 9 nucleotides align to TRBD1. The J segment lost 0 bases and the V segment lost 8 bases, leaving 1 base of the junction unmatched. CDR3 length equals 13 residues. Germline V CDR1 and CDR2: SGHNT, YENEEA. The CDR3 spells CASGQGLNTEAFF. CDR3 DNA sequence: TGTGCCAGCGGACAGGGGTTGAACACTGAAGCTTTCTTT.

The chain couples TRBV6-6 to TRBJ1-6; 8 bases are shared with TRBD1. V lost 9 bases and J lost 8; bases outside the gene matches: 6. The germline gives CDR1 MNHNY, CDR2 SVGAGI (reference sequence). CDR3 length equals 13 residues. Written as DNA, the CDR3 is TGTGCCAGTTACAGGGGGGGGGATTCACCCCTCCACTTT. Translated: CASYRGGDSPLHF.

The V and J genes are TRBV10-3 and TRBJ2-7, with 13 bases lining up with TRBD2. Germline V gene data show CDR1 as ENHRY and CDR2 as SYGVKD. The V gene end was trimmed by 10 bases and the J gene end by 4 bases; junction bases not matched to a gene: 10. The CDR3 runs to 15 residues. The CDR3 DNA follows: TGTGCCAGCGGACCGGGACTAGCGGGAAATTACGAGCAGTACTTC. Translation: CASGPGLAGNYEQYF.

The chain is built from TRBV10-3 and TRBJ1-5; D perhaps matches TRBD1 (6 bases). V lost 3 bases to trimming and J lost 8 bases, with 20 bases between them. CDR3 length equals 16 residues. CDR1 is ENHRY, CDR2 SYGVKD, per germline. The CDR3 sequence is CAISDSGQTPSEPQHF. Here the CDR3 DNA reads TGTGCCATCAGTGACTCAGGACAGACCCCGTCCGAGCCCCAGCATTTT.

The chain has TRBV4-2 and TRBJ1-1; 7 bases map to TRBD1. CDR1 is LGHNA and CDR2 is YNFKEQ in the germline V gene. This CDR3 contains 15 residues. J lost 8 bases, V lost 0 bases, and 9 bases had no gene match. CDR3 sequence: CASSQERDTQGEAFF. The CDR3 DNA reads as TGTGCCAGCAGCCAAGAACGGGACACACAGGGGGAAGCTTTCTTT.

A few counts support this clone. The chain combines TRBV4-1 with TRBJ2-3; 7 nucleotides line up with TRBD1. From germline, CDR1 is MGHRA and CDR2 YSYEKL. This CDR3 spans 16 amino acids. Unmatched junction bases numbered 4, after V lost 1 base and J lost 0 bases. The CDR3 nucleotides read TGCGCCAGCAGCCAAGTACTGACAGGGAGCACAGATACGCAGTATTTT. Translating gives CASSQVLTGSTDTQYF.

This clone has a handful of counts. In DNA, the CDR3 is TGTGCCAGCAGTCCTGGGGCAGGGCGGTCTCAGCCCCAGCATTTT. Its translation is CASSPGAGRSQPQHF. The chain recombines TRBV2 with TRBJ1-5, with a tentative D call TRBD1 (5 bases). The germline CDR1 and CDR2 sequences are SNHLY and FYNNEI. Trimming took off 5 bases at V and 6 bases at J, with 17 bases between the two ends. The CDR3 loop spans 15 amino acids.

The V and J genes are TRBV5-1 and TRBJ2-7; TRBD2 aligns across 7 bases. The CDR3 consists of 14 residues. Germline-derived CDR1 and CDR2 are SGHRS and YFSETQ. V lost 4 bases and J lost 0; bases outside the gene matches: 4. The DNA of the CDR3 is TGCGCCAGCAGCACAAGCGGGACCTCCTACGAGCAGTACTTC. Its translation is CASSTSGTSYEQYF. Together with reference TRBV5-1 and TRBJ2-7, the CDR3 gives the full variable domain: KAGVTQTPRYLIKTRGQQVTLSCSPISGHRSVSWYQQTPGQGLQFLFEYFSETQRNKGNFPGRFSGRQFSNSRSEMNVSTLELGDSALYLCASSTSGTSYEQYFGPGTRLTVT.

With respect to this clone: An end of the junction does not agree with germline; a read error may underlie this. This chain links TRBV28 with TRBJ2-7; 10 bases map to TRBD1. CDR1 and CDR2 (germline): MDHEN, SYDVKM. The CDR3 runs to 15 residues. The CDR3: CASSLTGQGIYEQYF. The DNA of the CDR3 is TGTGCCAGCAGTTTAACGGGACAGGGGATCTACGAACAGTACTTC.

The CDR3 DNA reads as TGTGCCAGCAGCGTAGAAAGCGCGGGCAATGAGCAGTTCTTC. The encoded protein is CASSVESAGNEQFF. The chain is built from TRBV9 and TRBJ2-1; maybe TRBD2 (5 bases). CDR3 length: 14 amino acids. Germline V gene data show CDR1 as SGDLS and CDR2 as YYNGEE. Trimming took 0 bases from V and 6 from J, leaving 10 bases between them.

The V gene is TRBV7-9, the J gene TRBJ2-6, with a tentative D call TRBD1 (6 bases). This CDR3 has 15 amino acids. V lost 5 bases, J lost 2 bases, and 10 bases lay in between. Germline assignment: CDR1 SEHNR and CDR2 FQNEAQ (reference sequence). CDR3 sequence: CASSGYRAGANVLTF. The CDR3 coding sequence is TGTGCCAGCAGCGGCTACAGGGCTGGGGCCAACGTCCTGACTTTC. The full variable domain, in which reference TRBV7-9 and TRBJ2-6 provide the parts outside the CDR3, is DTGVSQNPRHKITKRGQNVTFRCDPISEHNRLYWYRQTLGQGPEFLTYFQNEAQLEKSRLLSDRFSAERPKGSFSTLEIQRTEQGDSAMYLCASSGYRAGANVLTFGAGSRLTVL.

This clone was counted once. The genes are TRBV4-3 and TRBJ2-6, with a possible D match to TRBD2 (5 bases). The germline CDR1 and CDR2 sequences are LGHNA and YSLEER. V lost 0 bases and J 4 bases, leaving 16 bases between the germline ends. This CDR3 has 18 amino acids. The CDR3 nucleotides are TGCGCCAGCAGCCAAGAAACGGGGAGATGGTCGGGGGCCAACGTCCTGACTTTC. This codes for CASSQETGRWSGANVLTF.

The chain links TRBV6-5 to TRBJ1-2; 8 bases fit TRBD1. Per germline, CDR1 MNHEY and CDR2 SVGAGI. V dropped 5 bases and J dropped 0; count of bases not matched to a gene: 5. The CDR3 contains 15 residues. The CDR3 here is CASSIAGGSNYGYTF. In DNA form, the CDR3 reads TGTGCCAGCAGTATCGCAGGGGGCTCTAACTATGGCTACACCTTC.

J is TRBJ2-5 and V is TRBV2; 14 nucleotides line up with TRBD2. V was pared by 10 bases and J by 7 bases, with 14 bases of the junction left unmatched. This CDR3 has 16 residues. CDR1 and CDR2 from the germline V gene are SNHLY and FYNNEI. The CDR3 here is CATRAGTSGGSGTQYF. CDR3 nucleotides: TGTGCCACCAGGGCGGGGACTAGCGGGGGTTCGGGGACCCAGTACTTC.

The rearrangement links TRBV11-2 to TRBJ2-3, with 8 nucleotides matching TRBD2. The CDR3 loop spans 14 amino acids. V lost 5 bases, J lost 3 bases, and 4 bases stayed unmatched. Germline assignment: CDR1 SGHAT and CDR2 FQNNGV. As DNA, the CDR3 is TGTGCCAGCAGCCTAACTAGCGGAACAGATACGCAGTATTTT. Encoded protein: CASSLTSGTDTQYF. The full variable domain, in which reference TRBV11-2 and TRBJ2-3 provide the parts outside the CDR3, is EAGVAQSPRYKIIEKRQSVAFWCNPISGHATLYWYQQILGQGPKLLIQFQNNGVVDDSQLPKDRFSAERLKGVDSTLKIQPAKLEDSAVYLCASSLTSGTDTQYFGPGTRLTVL.

This clone was seen a few times. The J gene is TRBJ2-7, the V gene TRBV5-4, with D possibly being TRBD1 (6 bases). Germline-derived CDR1 and CDR2 are SGHNT and YYREEE (reference sequence). With 6 bases removed from V and 4 bases from J, the gap between germline ends came to 14 bases. This CDR3 comprises 13 residues. The CDR3 DNA sequence: TGTGCCAGCACCTCGTGGGGGCGGTACGAGCAGTACTTC. This gives the protein CASTSWGRYEQYF.

The genes are TRBV2 and TRBJ2-1; TRBD1 matches 8 bases. V dropped 7 bases and J dropped 6; count of bases not matched to a gene: 11. Per germline, CDR1 SNHLY and CDR2 FYNNEI. The CDR3 has 15 residues. The CDR3 sequence: CASMRVWTGRNEQFF. The CDR3 coding sequence is TGTGCCAGCATGCGGGTTTGGACAGGGCGCAATGAGCAGTTCTTC.